Shown below are 25 T cell receptor beta chains from a single sample sequenced in a study of cytomegalovirus exposure and HLA in healthy donors. Profiling relied on immunoSEQ multiplex PCR, and the TCRdb table lists in-frame clones only, not all of them. This table holds tens of thousands of clones, roughly 94% found once. Source material: PBMCs. All receptors come from a woman aged 18-29 years in good health and CMV-seronegative.

CDR3 sequence: CASSVGAQGTGELFF. CDR3 coding DNA: TGTGCCAGCAGCGTAGGGGCGCAGGGCACCGGGGAGCTGTTTTTT. The chain carries TRBV9 and TRBJ2-2; tentative D call: TRBD1 (5 bases). This CDR3 has 15 residues. CDR1 SGDLS and CDR2 YYNGEE come from the germline V gene. Between the trimmed V and J ends, which lost 0 bases and 4 bases, there was a span of 10 bases.

A word on this clone: The junction departs from the called germline gene at one end, perhaps through a read error. The chain uses TRBV29-1 and TRBJ2-3; 7 bases are a match to TRBD2. CDR3 length equals 14 residues. Germline V gives CDR1 SQVTM, CDR2 ANQGSEA. The CDR3 region is CSVEAGTSTDTQYF. In DNA form, the CDR3 reads TGCAGCGTCGAAGCGGGGACTAGCACAGATACGCAGTATTTT.

The chain employs TRBV21-1 and TRBJ1-5; no DNA check was done on the table's D call, TRBD1. TRBV21-1 is reported as a pseudogene. There are 14 residues in the CDR3. In DNA form, the CDR3 reads TGTGCCTGCCCCGTTACAGGGCTTAATCAGCCCCAGCATTTT. Its translation: CACPVTGLNQPQHF.

V is TRBV5-8 and J is TRBJ2-7, with 10 bases lining up with TRBD1. Germline V gene data show CDR1 as SGHTS and CDR2 as YDEGEE. The CDR3 consists of 14 residues. Trimming at V came to 0 bases and at J to 3 bases, leaving 0 bases not matched to a gene. The DNA of the CDR3 is TGTGCCAGCAGCTTGGGGACAGGGGGCTACGAGCAGTACTTC. Translation: CASSLGTGGYEQYF.

Details on this clone: This may be a read error, as it is one base from a much larger clone. This chain links TRBV6-5 with TRBJ2-7, with 9 nucleotides matching TRBD2. The CDR3 contains 15 residues. V shed 2 bases, J shed 0 bases, and the junction held 2 bases outside the gene matches. Looked up from germline, CDR1 is MNHEY and CDR2 is SVGAGI. CDR3 coding DNA: TGTGCCAGCAGTTACAATAGCGGGAGCTCCTACGAGCAGTACTTC. Translation: CASSYNSGSSYEQYF.

The chain carries TRBV7-9 and TRBJ2-4; D may be TRBD2 (5 bases). Germline CDR1 SEHNR, CDR2 FQNEAQ (reference sequence). The V end lost 5 bases, the J end lost 4 bases, and 9 bases lay between the germline ends. CDR3 length equals 13 residues. CDR3 sequence reads: CASSPGVKNIQYF. The DNA of the CDR3 is TGTGCCAGCAGCCCCGGGGTTAAAAACATTCAGTACTTC.

This clone was counted a single time. The chain combines TRBV19 with TRBJ1-3; 10 bases map to TRBD1. The CDR3 length is 16 residues. Trimming at V came to 10 bases and at J to 2 bases, leaving 11 bases not matched to a gene. The germline CDR1 and CDR2 sequences are LNHDA and SQIVND (reference sequence). This chain's CDR3 is CATQLSGTGAGNTIYF. As DNA, the CDR3 is TGTGCCACCCAACTTTCCGGGACAGGGGCTGGAAACACCATATATTTT.

J is TRBJ2-3 and V is TRBV7-9; possible D gene TRBD2, 5 bases. The CDR3 extends over 14 amino acids. The ends were cut back, 6 bases at V and 1 base at J, with 11 bases in the middle. CDR1 is SEHNR, CDR2 FQNEAQ, per germline (reference sequence). CDR3 in DNA: TGTGCCAGCAGAGCGGACTCACGCACAGATACGCAGTATTTT. Translation: CASRADSRTDTQYF.

The V gene is TRBV5-3, the J gene TRBJ2-3; the match to TRBD2 covers 7 bases. TRBV5-3 is an ORF for which the function is uncertain. With 2 bases clipped from V and 6 bases from J, the junction kept 9 bases outside the gene matches. This CDR3 contains 15 residues. CDR3 in DNA: TGTGCCAGAAGCTTTAAGCGGGGCCCTTCGGATACGCAGTATTTT. It translates to CARSFKRGPSDTQYF.

V usage is TRBV4-2 and J usage is TRBJ1-4; possibly TRBD1 for D (6 bases). The germline V gene has CDR1 LGHNA and CDR2 YNFKEQ. This CDR3 contains 16 residues. V was pared by 1 base and J by 7 bases, with 16 bases between. CDR3 sequence reads: CASSQVEWQGSEKLFF. For the CDR3, the DNA is TGTGCCAGCAGCCAAGTCGAATGGCAGGGGAGTGAAAAACTGTTTTTT.

The CDR3 sequence: CASSEIAVSSYNEQFF. For the CDR3, the DNA is TGTGCCAGCAGTGAAATTGCAGTAAGTTCCTACAATGAGCAGTTCTTC. This sequence joins TRBV2 and TRBJ2-1, with D unclear. V was pared by 2 bases and J by 1 base, with 12 bases between. In germline, CDR1 is SNHLY, CDR2 FYNNEI. The CDR3 spans 16 residues.

Of note for this clone: In the same sample, other DNA sequences code for this CDR3. The chain employs TRBV27 and TRBJ2-7; the D gene is possibly TRBD2 (6 bases). V gave up 0 bases and J gave up 2 bases, with 14 bases separating them. The CDR3 is 16 residues long. The germline V gene encodes CDR1 MNHEY and CDR2 SMNVEV (reference sequence). The chain's CDR3 is CASSLSPGGLAYEQYF. The CDR3, as DNA: TGTGCCAGCAGTTTATCGCCCGGGGGACTGGCCTACGAGCAGTACTTC.

The chain has TRBV15 and TRBJ2-6, with D unresolved. The V end was cut by 1 base, the J end by 1 base, with 5 bases between. Germline CDR1 LNHNV, CDR2 YYDKDF (reference sequence). The CDR3 has 15 amino acids. In nucleotides, the CDR3 is TGTGCCACCAGCAGAGTCGGGTCTGGGGCCAACGTCCTGACTTTC. Translating gives CATSRVGSGANVLTF. The full variable domain, rest sourced from reference TRBV15 and TRBJ2-6, is DAMVIQNPRYQVTQFGKPVTLSCSQTLNHNVMYWYQQKSSQAPKLLFHYYDKDFNNEADTPDNFQSRRPNTSFCFLDIRSPGLGDTAMYLCATSRVGSGANVLTFGAGSRLTVL.

This clone was observed a single time. This chain links TRBV19 with TRBJ1-1, with a tentative D call TRBD1 (6 bases). CDR1 is LNHDA, CDR2 SQIVND, per germline (reference sequence). The ends were cut back, 4 bases at V and 4 bases at J, with 16 bases in the middle. This CDR3 is 15 amino acids long. CDR3 residues: CASSRVGQLSTEAFF. CDR3 bases: TGTGCCAGTAGTAGAGTTGGACAGTTAAGCACTGAAGCTTTCTTT.

The chain employs TRBV11-2 and TRBJ2-3; 9 bases agree with TRBD1. The CDR3 loop spans 18 amino acids. With 4 bases clipped from V and 0 bases from J, the junction kept 11 bases outside the gene matches. Per the germline V gene, CDR1 is SGHAT and CDR2 is FQNNGV. The CDR3 coding sequence is TGTGCCAGCAGCTCCCGGCGCCCGACAGGGGGAAGCACAGATACGCAGTATTTT. Residues: CASSSRRPTGGSTDTQYF.

This chain connects TRBV4-1 to TRBJ1-4, with a tentative D call TRBD1 (5 bases). Looked up from germline, CDR1 is MGHRA and CDR2 is YSYEKL. V was pared by 0 bases and J by 2 bases, with 22 bases between. CDR3 length: 20 amino acids. In DNA, the CDR3 is TGCGCCAGCAGCCAAGATTCCCCCGGGGCAGGCGCGGGGACTAATGAAAAACTGTTTTTT. This gives the protein CASSQDSPGAGAGTNEKLFF.

V and J are TRBV14 and TRBJ2-7; 9 bases fit TRBD1. From germline, CDR1 is SGHDN and CDR2 FVKESK. CDR3 length: 15 residues. Trimming took 1 base from V and 4 from J; bases not matched to a gene: 5. The DNA for the CDR3 is TGTGCCAGCAGCCAAGGGGGGACAGGGACGTACGAGCAGTACTTC. It specifies CASSQGGTGTYEQYF. Supplemented by reference TRBV14 and TRBJ2-7, the full variable domain reads EAGVTQFPSHSVIEKGQTVTLRCDPISGHDNLYWYRRVMGKEIKFLLHFVKESKQDESGMPNNRFLAERTGGTYSTLKVQPAELEDSGVYFCASSQGGTGTYEQYFGPGTRLTVT.

This rearrangement joins TRBV5-6 to TRBJ2-7, with unresolved D. V lost 0 bases and J lost 6, with 10 bases in between. The CDR3 sequence is 13 residues long. Germline lookup yields CDR1 SGHDT and CDR2 YYEEEE. In DNA, the CDR3 is TGTGCCAGCAGCTTGGGAGGTGTGACCGAGCAGTACTTC. Its protein is CASSLGGVTEQYF.

The V gene is TRBV18, the J gene TRBJ1-5; TRBD1 matches at 10 bases. The ends lost 2 bases at V and 7 bases at J; junction bases unmatched: 17. The germline V gene encodes CDR1 KGHSH and CDR2 LQKENI. The CDR3 spans 19 residues. This CDR3 reads CASSPSSGQGISREQPQHF. The CDR3 nucleotides read TGTGCCAGCTCACCAAGTTCGGGACAGGGGATCTCGAGGGAGCAGCCCCAGCATTTT.

This clone was observed once. J is TRBJ2-5 and V is TRBV7-8, with a possible D match to TRBD2 (6 bases). Trimming pared 2 bases from V and 4 bases from J, leaving 14 bases between. The germline gives CDR1 SGHVS, CDR2 FQNEAQ. This CDR3 has 15 amino acids. CDR3 bases: TGTGCCAGCAGCTTAATTGGGGAGGCCGGAGAGACCCAGTACTTC. It encodes CASSLIGEAGETQYF. The full variable domain, in which reference TRBV7-8 and TRBJ2-5 provide the parts outside the CDR3, is GAGVSQSPRYKVAKRGQDVALRCDPISGHVSLFWYQQALGQGPEFLTYFQNEAQLDKSGLPSDRFFAERPEGSVSTLKIQRTQQEDSAVYLCASSLIGEAGETQYFGPGTRLLVL.

The V and J genes are TRBV5-6 and TRBJ2-5; unclear D gene. Germline assignment: CDR1 SGHDT and CDR2 YYEEEE. CDR3 size: 15 residues. Trimming removed 2 bases at V and 1 base at J, with 12 bases between. DNA of the CDR3: TGTGCCAGCAGCTTCCTCGGAGCTACCCAAGAGACCCAGTACTTC. Its protein is CASSFLGATQETQYF. Full variable domain (remainder filled in from reference TRBV5-6 and TRBJ2-5): DAGVTQSPTHLIKTRGQQVTLRCSPKSGHDTVSWYQQALGQGPQFIFQYYEEEERQRGNFPDRFSGHQFPNYSSELNVNALLLGDSALYLCASSFLGATQETQYFGPGTRLLVL.

This chain joins TRBV6-5 and TRBJ1-2, with a tentative D call TRBD1 (6 bases). The germline V and J ends were trimmed by 6 bases and 1 base, with 12 bases remaining between them. The germline CDR1 and CDR2 sequences are MNHEY and SVGAGI. This CDR3 is built from 14 residues. The CDR3 reads CASSLGQYNYGYTF. The CDR3, as DNA: TGTGCCAGCAGCCTAGGACAGTATAACTATGGCTACACCTTC.

J is TRBJ2-5 and V is TRBV14; 8 bases match TRBD1. The CDR3 spans 16 residues. J was trimmed by 3 bases and V by 1 base; bases with no gene match: 7. From germline, CDR1 is SGHDN and CDR2 FVKESK. The DNA for the CDR3 is TGTGCCAGCAGCCAAGGCATAGGGACAGGCAAAGAGACCCAGTACTTC. Translating it yields CASSQGIGTGKETQYF.

V gene TRBV18 combines with J gene TRBJ2-1; TRBD1 agrees at 9 bases. Trimming took 2 bases from V and 1 from J; bases not matched to a gene: 3. This CDR3 is built from 16 residues. Germline CDR1 is KGHSH and CDR2 is LQKENI. The CDR3 DNA sequence: TGTGCCAGCTCACCAACCGGGACAGGGTCCTACAATGAGCAGTTCTTC. Translated, it gives CASSPTGTGSYNEQFF.

The genes are TRBV6-1 and TRBJ2-5; TRBD2 aligns across 10 bases. Trimming took 4 bases from V and 4 from J; bases not matched to a gene: 3. CDR1 and CDR2 from the germline V gene are MNHNS and SASEGT. The CDR3 covers 14 residues. The CDR3 spells CASSALAGAETQYF. The DNA for the CDR3 is TGTGCCAGCAGTGCCCTAGCGGGGGCAGAGACCCAGTACTTC.